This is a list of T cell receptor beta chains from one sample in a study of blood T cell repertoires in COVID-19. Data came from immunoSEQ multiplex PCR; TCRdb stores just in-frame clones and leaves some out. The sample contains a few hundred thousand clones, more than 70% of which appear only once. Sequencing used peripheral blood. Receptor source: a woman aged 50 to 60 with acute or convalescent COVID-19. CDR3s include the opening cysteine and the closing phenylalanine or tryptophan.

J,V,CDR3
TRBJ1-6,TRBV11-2,CASSFRIADSPLHF
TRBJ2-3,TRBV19,CASSLAGADTQYF
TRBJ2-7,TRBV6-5,CASSPQGTYEQYF
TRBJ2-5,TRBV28,CASSTRDRYQETQYF
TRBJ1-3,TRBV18,CASSPGTGTLGNTIYF
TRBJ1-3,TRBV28,CASSLMGALSGNTIYF
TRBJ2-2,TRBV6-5,CASSYLAGGLAGELFF
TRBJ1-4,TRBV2,CASRNRDEEKLFF
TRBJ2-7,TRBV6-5,CASKQTLGYEQYF
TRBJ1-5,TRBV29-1,CSASTGNQPQHF
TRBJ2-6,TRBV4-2,CASRTAAGAGANVLTF
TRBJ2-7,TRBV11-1,CASSFDRPYEQYF
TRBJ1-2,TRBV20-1,CSASSGGSGGYTF
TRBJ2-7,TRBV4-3,CASSQDASGISYEQYF
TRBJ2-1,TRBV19,CASSKRERSYNEQFF
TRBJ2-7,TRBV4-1,CASSQEWAGGYEQYF
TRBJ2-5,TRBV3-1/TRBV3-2,CASSRILETQYF
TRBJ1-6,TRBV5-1,CASSTGVRSLPLHF
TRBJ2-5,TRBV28,CASQLLSGSQEETQYF
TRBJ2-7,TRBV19,CASSFPSAEQYF
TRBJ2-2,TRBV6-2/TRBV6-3,CASTPKDRLNTGELFF
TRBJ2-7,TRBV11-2,CASSLQGYEQYF
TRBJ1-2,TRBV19,CASSNRGGYGYTF
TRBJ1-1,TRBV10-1,CASSESEGMVTEAFF
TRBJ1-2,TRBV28,CASSLQGIYTF
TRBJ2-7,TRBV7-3,CASRPGLAPSYEQYF
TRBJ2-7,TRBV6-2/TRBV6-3,CASSYRHNEQYF
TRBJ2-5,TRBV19,CASSRDPGGVVGQETQYF
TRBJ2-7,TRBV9,CASSVGLAGGDEQYF
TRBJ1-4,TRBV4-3,CASSQAGTGGEKLFF
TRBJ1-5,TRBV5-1,CASSLGGSNQPQHF
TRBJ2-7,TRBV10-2,CASSPGTVLREQYF
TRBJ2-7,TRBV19,CASRGAGGTYEQYF